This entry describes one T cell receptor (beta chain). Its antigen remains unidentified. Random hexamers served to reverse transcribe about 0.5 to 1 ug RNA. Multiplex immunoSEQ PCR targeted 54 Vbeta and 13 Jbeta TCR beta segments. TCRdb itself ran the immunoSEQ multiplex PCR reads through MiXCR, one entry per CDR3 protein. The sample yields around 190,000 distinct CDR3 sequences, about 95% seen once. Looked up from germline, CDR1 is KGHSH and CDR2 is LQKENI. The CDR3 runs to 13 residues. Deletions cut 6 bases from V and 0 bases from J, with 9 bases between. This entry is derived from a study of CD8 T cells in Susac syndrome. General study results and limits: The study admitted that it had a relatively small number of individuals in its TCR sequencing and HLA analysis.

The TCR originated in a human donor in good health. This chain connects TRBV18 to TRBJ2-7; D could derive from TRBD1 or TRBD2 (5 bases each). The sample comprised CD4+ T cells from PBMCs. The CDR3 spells CASSGTYSYEQYF. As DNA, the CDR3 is TGTGCCAGCTCGGGGACCTACTCCTACGAGCAGTACTTC.